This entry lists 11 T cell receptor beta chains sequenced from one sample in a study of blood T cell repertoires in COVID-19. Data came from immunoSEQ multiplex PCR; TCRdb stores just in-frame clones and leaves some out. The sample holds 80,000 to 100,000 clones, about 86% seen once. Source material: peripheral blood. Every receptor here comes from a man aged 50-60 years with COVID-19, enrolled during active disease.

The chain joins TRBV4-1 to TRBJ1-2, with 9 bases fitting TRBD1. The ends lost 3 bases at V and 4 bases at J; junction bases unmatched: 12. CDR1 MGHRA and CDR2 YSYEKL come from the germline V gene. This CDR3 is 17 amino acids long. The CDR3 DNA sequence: TGCGCCAGCAGCCACAATCCGAGAGGGACAGGGATCTATGGCTACACCTTC. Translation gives CASSHNPRGTGIYGYTF.

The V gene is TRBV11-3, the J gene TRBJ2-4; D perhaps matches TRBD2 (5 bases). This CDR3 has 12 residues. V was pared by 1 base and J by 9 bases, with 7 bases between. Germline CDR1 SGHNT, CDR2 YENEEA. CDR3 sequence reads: CASSLVEGIQYF. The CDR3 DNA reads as TGTGCCAGCAGCTTAGTTGAGGGCATTCAGTACTTC.

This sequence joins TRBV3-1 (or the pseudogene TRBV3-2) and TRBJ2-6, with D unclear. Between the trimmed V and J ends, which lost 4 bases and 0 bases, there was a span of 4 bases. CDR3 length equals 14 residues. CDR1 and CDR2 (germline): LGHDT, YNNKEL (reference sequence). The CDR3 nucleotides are TGTGCCAGCAGCCCCAACTCTGGGGCCAACGTCCTGACTTTC. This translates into CASSPNSGANVLTF.

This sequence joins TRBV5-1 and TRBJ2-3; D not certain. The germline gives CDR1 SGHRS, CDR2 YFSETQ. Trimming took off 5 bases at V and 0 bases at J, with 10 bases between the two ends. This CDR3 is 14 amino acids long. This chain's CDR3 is CASRGADSTDTQYF. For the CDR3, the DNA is TGCGCCAGCAGAGGAGCCGATAGCACAGATACGCAGTATTTT. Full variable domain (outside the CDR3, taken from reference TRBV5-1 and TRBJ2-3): KAGVTQTPRYLIKTRGQQVTLSCSPISGHRSVSWYQQTPGQGLQFLFEYFSETQRNKGNFPGRFSGRQFSNSRSEMNVSTLELGDSALYLCASRGADSTDTQYFGPGTRLTVL.

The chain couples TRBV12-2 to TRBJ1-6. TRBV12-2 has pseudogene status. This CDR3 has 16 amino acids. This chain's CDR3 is CASRLVGSSYNSPLHF. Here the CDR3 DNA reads TGTGCAAGTCGCTTAGTGGGGAGCTCCTATAATTCACCCCTCCACTTT.

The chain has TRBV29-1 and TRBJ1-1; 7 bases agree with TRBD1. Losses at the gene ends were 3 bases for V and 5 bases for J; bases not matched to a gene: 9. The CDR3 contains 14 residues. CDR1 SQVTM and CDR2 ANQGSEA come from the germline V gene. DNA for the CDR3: TGCAGCGTTGATGAGACAGGGCGAGGAACTGAAGCTTTCTTT. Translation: CSVDETGRGTEAFF.

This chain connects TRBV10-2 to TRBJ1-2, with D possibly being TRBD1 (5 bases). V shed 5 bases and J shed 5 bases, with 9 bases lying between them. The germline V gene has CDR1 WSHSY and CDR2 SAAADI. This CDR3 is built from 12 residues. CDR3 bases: TGCGCCAGCAGTTTACAGGAATATGGCTACACCTTC. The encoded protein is CASSLQEYGYTF.

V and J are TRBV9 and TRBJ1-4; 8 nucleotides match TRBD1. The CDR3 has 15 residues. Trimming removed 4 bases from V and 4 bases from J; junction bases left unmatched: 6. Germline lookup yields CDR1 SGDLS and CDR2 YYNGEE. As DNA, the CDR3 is TGTGCCAGCAGCCTCCGACAGGGGAATAATGAAAAACTGTTTTTT. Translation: CASSLRQGNNEKLFF.

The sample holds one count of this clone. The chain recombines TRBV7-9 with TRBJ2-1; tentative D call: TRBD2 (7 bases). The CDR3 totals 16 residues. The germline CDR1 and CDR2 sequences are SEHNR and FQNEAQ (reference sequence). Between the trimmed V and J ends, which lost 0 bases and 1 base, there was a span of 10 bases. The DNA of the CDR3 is TGTGCCAGCAGCTTAGCCGGGGGGCTTTCCTACAATGAGCAGTTCTTC. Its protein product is CASSLAGGLSYNEQFF.

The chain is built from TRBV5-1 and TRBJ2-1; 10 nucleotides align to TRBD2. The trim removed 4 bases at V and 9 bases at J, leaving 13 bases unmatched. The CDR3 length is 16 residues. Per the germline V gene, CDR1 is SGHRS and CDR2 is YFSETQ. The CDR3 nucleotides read TGCGCCAGCAGCGCTTTACAGCGGGGGGGCAGCCGTGAGCAGTTCTTC. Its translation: CASSALQRGGSREQFF.

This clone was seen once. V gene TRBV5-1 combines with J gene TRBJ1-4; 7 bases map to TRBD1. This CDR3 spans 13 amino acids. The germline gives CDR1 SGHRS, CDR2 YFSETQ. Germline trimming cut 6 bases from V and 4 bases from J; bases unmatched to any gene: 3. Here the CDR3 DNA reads TGCGCCAGCAACAGGGGAGATAATGAAAAACTGTTTTTT. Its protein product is CASNRGDNEKLFF. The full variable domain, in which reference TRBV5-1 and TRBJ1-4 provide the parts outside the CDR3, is KAGVTQTPRYLIKTRGQQVTLSCSPISGHRSVSWYQQTPGQGLQFLFEYFSETQRNKGNFPGRFSGRQFSNSRSEMNVSTLELGDSALYLCASNRGDNEKLFFGSGTQLSVL.